What follows is one TCR beta chain and its context. Its antigen is currently unknown. This sample's RNA came from whole unsorted tissue. Trimming stripped 2 bases from V and 7 bases from J, with 17 bases between. The length of the CDR3 is 15 residues. Germline lookup yields CDR1 MNHEY and CDR2 SVGEGT. This entry belongs to a study of tumor and adjacent non-tumor tissue in lung cancer. In the study overall: The cohort had approximately 12 adenocarcinoma, a couple of squamous cell and 1 small cell patients. Aged about 30 to 76 years, patients included fewer than 11 men and several women with stage I to III disease. On average, productive TCRbeta reads reached around 4 million per sample.

Study-wide results and limits: Tumor repertoires had a smaller top 100 clone share than normal lung.

TCRbeta libraries were built with three rounds of nested PCR, modified from ARM-PCR. Via MiXCR, TCRdb re-called the multiplex PCR reads, giving one row per CDR3 protein. The sample holds 65,000 to 75,000 distinct CDR3 sequences, less than 80% seen once. The genes are TRBV6-2 or TRBV6-3 and TRBJ1-1; D is possibly TRBD1 (5 bases). The clonotype comes from a man between 60 and 75 years old with non-small cell lung cancer. Input material: lung tumor tissue. DNA for the CDR3: TGTGCCAGCAGTTACCAGGGTCAGGTAGGCAATGAAGCTTTCTTT. It codes for CASSYQGQVGNEAFF.